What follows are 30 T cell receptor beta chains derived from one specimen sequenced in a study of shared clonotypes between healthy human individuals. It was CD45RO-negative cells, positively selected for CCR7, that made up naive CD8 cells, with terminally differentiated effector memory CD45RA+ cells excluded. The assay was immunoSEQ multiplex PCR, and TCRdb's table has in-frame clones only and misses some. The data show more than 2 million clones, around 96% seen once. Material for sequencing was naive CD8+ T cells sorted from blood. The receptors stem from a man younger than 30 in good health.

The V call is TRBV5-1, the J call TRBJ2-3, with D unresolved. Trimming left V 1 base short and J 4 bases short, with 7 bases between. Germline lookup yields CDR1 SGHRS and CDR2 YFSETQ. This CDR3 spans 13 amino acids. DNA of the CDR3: TGCGCCAGCAGCTTGTTATTGTCAGATACGCAGTATTTT. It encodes CASSLLLSDTQYF.

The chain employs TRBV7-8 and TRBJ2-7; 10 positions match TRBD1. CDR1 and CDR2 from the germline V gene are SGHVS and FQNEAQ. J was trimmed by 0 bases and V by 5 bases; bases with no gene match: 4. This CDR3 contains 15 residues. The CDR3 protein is CASSLDRGTSYEQYF. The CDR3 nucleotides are TGTGCCAGCAGCCTGGACAGGGGGACCTCCTACGAGCAGTACTTC.

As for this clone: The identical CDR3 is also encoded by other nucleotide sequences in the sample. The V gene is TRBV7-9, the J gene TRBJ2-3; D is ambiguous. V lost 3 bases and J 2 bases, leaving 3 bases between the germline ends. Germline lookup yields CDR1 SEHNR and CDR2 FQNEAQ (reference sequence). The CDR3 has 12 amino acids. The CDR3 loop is CASSFFTDTQYF. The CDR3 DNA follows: TGTGCCAGCAGCTTCTTCACAGATACGCAGTATTTT.

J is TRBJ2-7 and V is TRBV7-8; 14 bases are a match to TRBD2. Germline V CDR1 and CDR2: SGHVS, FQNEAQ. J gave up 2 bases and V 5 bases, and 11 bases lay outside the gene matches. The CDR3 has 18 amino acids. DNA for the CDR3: TGTGCCAGCAGCCACCCGGGACTAGCGGGAGAGTATGCCTACGAGCAGTACTTC. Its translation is CASSHPGLAGEYAYEQYF.

CDR3 protein: CASSVGTYPYEQYF. The CDR3 bases are TGTGCCAGCAGCGTAGGGACATACCCCTACGAGCAGTACTTC. The V gene is TRBV9, the J gene TRBJ2-7, with TRBD1 as a possible D gene (5 bases). Germline V gene sequence: CDR1 SGDLS, CDR2 YYNGEE. This CDR3 is built from 14 residues. The ends were cut back, 0 bases at V and 2 bases at J, with 9 bases in the middle.

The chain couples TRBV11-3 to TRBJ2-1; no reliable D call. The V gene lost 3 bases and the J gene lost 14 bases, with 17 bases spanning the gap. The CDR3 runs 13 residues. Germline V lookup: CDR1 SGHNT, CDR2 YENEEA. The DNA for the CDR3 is TGTGCCAGCAGCTTGGGGTCGGGTTCCCCAGAGTTCTTC. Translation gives CASSLGSGSPEFF.

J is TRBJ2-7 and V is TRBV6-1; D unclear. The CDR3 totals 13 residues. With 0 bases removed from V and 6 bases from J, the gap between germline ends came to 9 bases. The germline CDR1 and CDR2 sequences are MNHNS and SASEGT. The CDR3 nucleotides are TGTGCCAGCAGTGAAGCTCTGTGGTCCGAGCAGTACTTC. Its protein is CASSEALWSEQYF.

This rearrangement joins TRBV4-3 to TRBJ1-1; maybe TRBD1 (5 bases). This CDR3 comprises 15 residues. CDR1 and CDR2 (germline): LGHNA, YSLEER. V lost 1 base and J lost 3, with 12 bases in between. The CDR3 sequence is CASSQGIAGHTEAFF. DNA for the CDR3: TGCGCCAGCAGCCAAGGTATCGCAGGGCACACTGAAGCTTTCTTT.

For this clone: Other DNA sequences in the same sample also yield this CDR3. The CDR3 region is CASSPGGMNTEAFF. DNA of the CDR3: TGTGCCAGCAGTCCAGGGGGTATGAACACTGAAGCTTTCTTT. This sequence joins TRBV7-8 and TRBJ1-1; the match to TRBD1 covers 7 bases. The CDR3 runs 14 residues. CDR1 is SGHVS, CDR2 FQNEAQ, per germline. The junction had 4 bases not matched to a gene; V was cut back by 6 bases and J by 0 bases.

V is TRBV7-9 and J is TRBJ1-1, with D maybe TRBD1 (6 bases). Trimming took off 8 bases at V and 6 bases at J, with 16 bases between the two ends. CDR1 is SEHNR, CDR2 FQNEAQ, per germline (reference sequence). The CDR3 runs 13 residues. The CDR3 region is CASWGAEGSEAFF. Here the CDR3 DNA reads TGTGCCAGCTGGGGGGCAGAAGGGTCTGAAGCTTTCTTT.

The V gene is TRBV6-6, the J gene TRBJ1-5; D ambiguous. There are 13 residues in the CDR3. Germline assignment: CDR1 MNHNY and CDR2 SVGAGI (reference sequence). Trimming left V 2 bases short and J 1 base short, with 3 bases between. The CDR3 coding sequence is TGTGCCAGCAGTTACGTAAGCAATCAGCCCCAGCATTTT. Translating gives CASSYVSNQPQHF.

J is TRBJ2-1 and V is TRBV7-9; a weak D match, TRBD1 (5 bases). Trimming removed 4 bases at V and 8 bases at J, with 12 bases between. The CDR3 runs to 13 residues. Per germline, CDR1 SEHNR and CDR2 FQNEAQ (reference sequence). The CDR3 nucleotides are TGTGCCAGCAGCTCGGAGCCAGGGTATGAGCAGTTCTTC. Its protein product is CASSSEPGYEQFF.

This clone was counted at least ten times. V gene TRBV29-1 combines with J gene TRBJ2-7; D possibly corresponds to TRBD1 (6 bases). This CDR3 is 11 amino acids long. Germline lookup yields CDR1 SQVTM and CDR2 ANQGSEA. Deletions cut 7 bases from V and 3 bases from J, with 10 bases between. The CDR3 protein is CSARDNYEQYF. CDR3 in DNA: TGCAGCGCCCGGGACAACTACGAGCAGTACTTC.

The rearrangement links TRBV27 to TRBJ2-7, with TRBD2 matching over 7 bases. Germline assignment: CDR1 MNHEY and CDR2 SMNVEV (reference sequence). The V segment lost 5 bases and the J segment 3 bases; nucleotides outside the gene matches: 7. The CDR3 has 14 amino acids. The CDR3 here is CASSHTGTNYEQYF. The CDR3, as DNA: TGTGCCAGCAGTCACACCGGGACTAACTACGAGCAGTACTTC.

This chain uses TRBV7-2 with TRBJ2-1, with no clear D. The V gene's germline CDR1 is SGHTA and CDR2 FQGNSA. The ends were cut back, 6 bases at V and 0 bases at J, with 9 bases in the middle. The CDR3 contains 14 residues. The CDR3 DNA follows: TGTGCCAGCAGTACCGACGGCTCCTACAATGAGCAGTTCTTC. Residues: CASSTDGSYNEQFF.

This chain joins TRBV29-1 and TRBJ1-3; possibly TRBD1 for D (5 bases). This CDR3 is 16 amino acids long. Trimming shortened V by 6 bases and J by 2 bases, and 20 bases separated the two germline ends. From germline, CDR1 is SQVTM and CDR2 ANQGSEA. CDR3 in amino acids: CSVHGLQGGTGNTIYF. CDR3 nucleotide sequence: TGCAGCGTCCACGGGTTGCAGGGAGGGACTGGAAACACCATATATTTT.

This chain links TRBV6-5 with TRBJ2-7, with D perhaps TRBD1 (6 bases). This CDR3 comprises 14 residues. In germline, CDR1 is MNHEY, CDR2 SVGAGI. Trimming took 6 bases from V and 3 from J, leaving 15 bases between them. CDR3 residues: CASRPPDSFYEQYF. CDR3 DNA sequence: TGTGCCAGCAGACCCCCGGACAGCTTCTACGAGCAGTACTTC.

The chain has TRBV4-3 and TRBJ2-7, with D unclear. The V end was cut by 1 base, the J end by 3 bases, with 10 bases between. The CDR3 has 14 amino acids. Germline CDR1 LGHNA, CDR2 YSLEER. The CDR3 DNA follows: TGCGCCAGCAGCCAAGTTATGACCAGCTACGAGCAGTACTTC. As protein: CASSQVMTSYEQYF.

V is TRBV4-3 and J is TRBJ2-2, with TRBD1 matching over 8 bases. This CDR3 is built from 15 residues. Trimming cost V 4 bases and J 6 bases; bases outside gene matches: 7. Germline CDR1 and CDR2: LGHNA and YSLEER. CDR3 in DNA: TGCGCCAGCAGCCCCCGGGGGACAGGATCCGGGGAGCTGTTTTTT. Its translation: CASSPRGTGSGELFF.

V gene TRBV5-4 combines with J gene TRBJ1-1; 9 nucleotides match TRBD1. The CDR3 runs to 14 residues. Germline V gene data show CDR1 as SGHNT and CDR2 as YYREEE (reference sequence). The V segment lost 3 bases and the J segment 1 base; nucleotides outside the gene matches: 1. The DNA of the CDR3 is TGTGCCAGCAGCTCACAGGGGGCGAACACTGAAGCTTTCTTT. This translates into CASSSQGANTEAFF.

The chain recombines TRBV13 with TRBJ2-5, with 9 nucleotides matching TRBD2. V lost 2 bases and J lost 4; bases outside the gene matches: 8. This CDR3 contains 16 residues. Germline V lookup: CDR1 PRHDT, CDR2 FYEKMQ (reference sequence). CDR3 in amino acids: CASSLIGSGRRETQYF. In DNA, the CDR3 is TGTGCCAGCAGCTTAATTGGAAGCGGGAGGAGAGAGACCCAGTACTTC. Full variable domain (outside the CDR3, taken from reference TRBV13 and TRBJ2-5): AAGVIQSPRHLIKEKRETATLKCYPIPRHDTVYWYQQGPGQDPQFLISFYEKMQSDKGSIPDRFSAQQFSDYHSELNMSSLELGDSALYFCASSLIGSGRRETQYFGPGTRLLVL.

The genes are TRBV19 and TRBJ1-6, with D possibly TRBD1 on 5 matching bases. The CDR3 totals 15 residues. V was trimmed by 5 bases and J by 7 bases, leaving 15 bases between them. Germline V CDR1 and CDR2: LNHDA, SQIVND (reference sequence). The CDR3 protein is CASSRGPISNSPLHF. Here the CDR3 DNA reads TGTGCCAGTAGTCGGGGACCGATATCGAATTCACCCCTCCACTTT.

The CDR3 coding sequence is TGTGCCGAAAGCGCGGGTTTGGACTATGGCTACACCTTC. As protein: CAESAGLDYGYTF. The J gene is TRBJ1-2, the V gene TRBV5-7; D is unresolved. TRBV5-7 is identified as an open reading frame with a role that is uncertain. The CDR3 loop spans 13 amino acids. V was clipped by 10 bases and J by 3 bases, with 16 bases between them.

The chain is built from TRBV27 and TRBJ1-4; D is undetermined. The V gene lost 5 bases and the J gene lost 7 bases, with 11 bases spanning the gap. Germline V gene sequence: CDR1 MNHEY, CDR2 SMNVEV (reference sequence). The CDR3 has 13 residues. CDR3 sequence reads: CASSPQGFEKLFF. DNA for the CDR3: TGTGCCAGCAGTCCTCAAGGGTTTGAAAAACTGTTTTTT. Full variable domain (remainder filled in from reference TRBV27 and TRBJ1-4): EAQVTQNPRYLITVTGKKLTVTCSQNMNHEYMSWYRQDPGLGLRQIYYSMNVEVTDKGDVPEGYKVSRKEKRNFPLILESPSPNQTSLYFCASSPQGFEKLFFGSGTQLSVL.

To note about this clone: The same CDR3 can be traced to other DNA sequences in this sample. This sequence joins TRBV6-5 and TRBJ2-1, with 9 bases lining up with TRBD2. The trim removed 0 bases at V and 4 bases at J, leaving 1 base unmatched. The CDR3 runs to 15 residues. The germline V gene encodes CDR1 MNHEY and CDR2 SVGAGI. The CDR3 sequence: CASSYSSGGYNEQFF. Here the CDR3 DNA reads TGTGCCAGCAGTTACTCTAGCGGGGGTTACAATGAGCAGTTCTTC.

The CDR3 loop is CASSSPGTSGSAQGSEQFF. In nucleotides, the CDR3 is TGTGCCAGCAGCTCGCCCGGGACTAGCGGGTCGGCCCAGGGGAGTGAGCAGTTCTTC. This chain joins TRBV13 and TRBJ2-1; TRBD2 agrees at 12 bases. Per the germline V gene, CDR1 is PRHDT and CDR2 is FYEKMQ (reference sequence). CDR3 length equals 19 residues. V shed 4 bases and J 9 bases; nucleotides not matched to a gene: 19.

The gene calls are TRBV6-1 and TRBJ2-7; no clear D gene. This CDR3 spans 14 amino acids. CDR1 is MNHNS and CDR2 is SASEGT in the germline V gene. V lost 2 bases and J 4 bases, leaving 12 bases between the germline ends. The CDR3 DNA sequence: TGTGCCAGCAGTGAATGGATGGGAATATACGAGCAGTACTTC. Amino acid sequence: CASSEWMGIYEQYF.

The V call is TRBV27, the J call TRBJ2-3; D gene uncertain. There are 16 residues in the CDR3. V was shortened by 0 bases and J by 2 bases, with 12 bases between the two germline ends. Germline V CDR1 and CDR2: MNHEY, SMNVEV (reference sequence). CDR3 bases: TGTGCCAGCAGTTTATCGATTACAGCTCCCACAGATACGCAGTATTTT. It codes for CASSLSITAPTDTQYF.

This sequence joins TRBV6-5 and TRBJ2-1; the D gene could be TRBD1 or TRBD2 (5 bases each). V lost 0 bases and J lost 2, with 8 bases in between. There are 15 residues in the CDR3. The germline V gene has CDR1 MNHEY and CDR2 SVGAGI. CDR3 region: CASSYSGDPYNEQFF. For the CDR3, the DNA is TGTGCCAGCAGTTACTCGGGGGATCCCTACAATGAGCAGTTCTTC.

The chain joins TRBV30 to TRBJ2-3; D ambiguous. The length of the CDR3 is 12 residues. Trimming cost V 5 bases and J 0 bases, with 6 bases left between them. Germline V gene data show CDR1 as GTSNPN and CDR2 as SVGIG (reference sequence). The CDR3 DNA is TGTGCCTGGGACGGAAGCACAGATACGCAGTATTTT. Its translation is CAWDGSTDTQYF.